The following is a TCR beta chain sequence with its context. The data were obtained in a study of control samples from healthy donors and cancer patients. Sequencing was performed with immunoSEQ multiplex PCR; in TCRdb, only in-frame clones are kept and a portion is missing. The sample shows about 130,000 clones, around nine tenths of them seen only once. The CDR3 is 13 residues long. Germline V gene data show CDR1 as SGHNT and CDR2 as YYREEE (reference sequence). V trimming: 0 bases; J trimming: 8 bases; junction bases outside the gene matches: 1. This clonotype was obtained from a man in his forties in good health. This chain uses TRBV5-4 with TRBJ2-1; 8 positions match TRBD1. Sequenced material: blood. The CDR3 sequence: CASSLGQGHEQFF. The CDR3 nucleotides are TGTGCCAGCAGCTTGGGACAGGGGCATGAGCAGTTCTTC. The variable domain in full, completed from reference TRBV5-4 and TRBJ2-1, reads ETGVTQSPTHLIKTRGQQVTLRCSSQSGHNTVSWYQQALGQGPQFIFQYYREEENGRGNFPPRFSGLQFPNYSSELNVNALELDDSALYLCASSLGQGHEQFFGPGTRLTVL.